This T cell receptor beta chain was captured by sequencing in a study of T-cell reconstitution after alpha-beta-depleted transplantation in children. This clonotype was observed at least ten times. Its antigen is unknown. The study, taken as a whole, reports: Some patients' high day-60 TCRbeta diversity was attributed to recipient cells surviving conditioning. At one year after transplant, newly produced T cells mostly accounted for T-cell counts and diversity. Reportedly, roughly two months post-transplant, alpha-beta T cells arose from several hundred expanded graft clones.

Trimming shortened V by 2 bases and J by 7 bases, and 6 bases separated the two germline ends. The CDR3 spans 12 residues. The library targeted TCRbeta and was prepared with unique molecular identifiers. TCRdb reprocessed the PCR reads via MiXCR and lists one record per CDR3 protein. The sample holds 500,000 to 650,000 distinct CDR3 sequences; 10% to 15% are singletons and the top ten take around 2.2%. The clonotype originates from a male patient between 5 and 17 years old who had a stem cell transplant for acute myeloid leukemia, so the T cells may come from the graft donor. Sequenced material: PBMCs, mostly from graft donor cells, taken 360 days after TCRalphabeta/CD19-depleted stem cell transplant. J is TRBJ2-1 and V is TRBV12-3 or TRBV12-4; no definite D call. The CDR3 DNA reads TGTGCCAGCAGTTTAATCAGAAATGAGCAGTTCTTC. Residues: CASSLIRNEQFF.